These T cell receptor beta chains were read from a single sample in a study of T-cell reconstitution after alpha-beta-depleted transplantation in children. TCRdb reprocessed the PCR reads via MiXCR and lists one record per CDR3 protein. In the table there are about 600,000 distinct CDR3 sequences, approximately 22% of which are singletons. This specimen was PBMCs, mostly from graft donor cells, taken 360 days after TCRalphabeta/CD19-depleted stem cell transplant. These receptors all stem from a boy younger than two who had a stem cell transplant for acute myeloid leukemia, so the T cells may come from the graft donor. Each CDR3 is given with its conserved first and last residue. The D gene is left open where the match is weak. For some rows the clone size is stated as once, few or many, or as a class when expanded; others skip it.

>TRBV7-2|-|-|TRBJ1-1
CASSLAATLATTEAFF
TGTGCCAGCAGCTTAGCTGCCACCCTCGCAACCACTGAAGCTTTCTTT
>TRBV4-3|TRBD1|many|TRBJ2-3
CASSKNLGPPGQWADTQYF
TGCGCCAGCAGCAAAAATTTAGGGCCCCCGGGACAGTGGGCAGATACGCAGTATTTT
>TRBV20-1|-|few|TRBJ1-1
CSPPRVNTEAFF
TGCAGTCCCCCCCGAGTGAACACTGAAGCTTTCTTT
>TRBV5-1|-|many|TRBJ1-5
CASSLGRDQPQHF
TGTGCCAGCAGCTTAGGCAGGGATCAGCCCCAGCATTTT
>TRBV4-3|-|-|TRBJ1-2
CASSQDPRGPNYGYTF
TGCGCCAGCAGCCAAGATCCTAGGGGCCCCAACTATGGCTACACCTTC
>TRBV4-1|-|few|TRBJ1-1
CASSPTVDTEAFF
TGCGCCAGCAGCCCCACCGTGGACACTGAAGCTTTCTTT
>TRBV7-8|TRBD1|few|TRBJ1-5
CASSRGTGEQPQHF
TGTGCCAGCAGCCGCGGGACAGGTGAACAGCCCCAGCATTTT
>TRBV6-5|-|-|TRBJ2-3
CASSYSVDNTDTQYF
TGTGCCAGCAGTTACTCAGTCGACAACACAGATACGCAGTATTTT
>TRBV9|TRBD2|-|TRBJ2-1
CASSVAATSGGRNEQFF
TGTGCCAGCAGCGTAGCCGCGACTAGCGGGGGGCGCAATGAGCAGTTCTTC
>TRBV5-1|TRBD2|many|TRBJ2-1
CASSLMTSGLYNEQFF
TGCGCCAGCAGCTTGATGACTAGCGGTCTCTACAATGAGCAGTTCTTC
>TRBV18|-|-|TRBJ2-5
CASSPGGKETQYF
TGTGCCAGCTCACCAGGCGGAAAAGAGACCCAGTACTTC
>TRBV15|-|-|TRBJ1-2
CATSRDPAVNYGYTF
TGTGCCACCAGCAGAGATCCTGCAGTCAACTATGGCTACACCTTC
>TRBV3-1|TRBD1|many|TRBJ1-6
CASSQAGTGGMSPLHF
TGTGCCAGCAGCCAAGCCGGGACAGGGGGTATGTCACCCCTCCACTTT
>TRBV3-1|-|-|TRBJ2-5
CASSQDPLGLAQETQYF
TGTGCCAGCAGCCAAGACCCCCTGGGATTAGCACAAGAGACCCAGTACTTC
>TRBV20-1|-|few|TRBJ1-4
CSALQPINEKLFF
TGCAGTGCCCTACAGCCTATTAATGAAAAACTGTTTTTT
>TRBV24-1|TRBD1|-|TRBJ2-5
CATSDPGQGETQYF
TGTGCCACCAGTGATCCTGGACAGGGGGAGACCCAGTACTTC
>TRBV20-1|-|many|TRBJ2-5
CSARIDSVQETQYF
TGCAGTGCTAGGATTGACTCCGTCCAAGAGACCCAGTACTTC
>TRBV29-1|-|many|TRBJ2-1
CSVESWDNEQFF
TGCAGCGTTGAAAGCTGGGACAATGAGCAGTTCTTC
>TRBV12-3/TRBV12-4|TRBD1|many|TRBJ1-5
CASSLGQGWSNQPQHF
TGTGCCAGCAGTTTGGGACAGGGATGGAGCAATCAGCCCCAGCATTTT
>TRBV7-2|-|many|TRBJ2-7
CASSNVYEQYF
TGTGCCAGCAGCAATGTCTACGAGCAGTACTTC
>TRBV4-3|-|-|TRBJ2-7
CASSQVGSSYEQYF
TGCGCCAGCAGCCAAGTGGGTAGCTCCTACGAGCAGTACTTC
>TRBV20-1|TRBD1|-|TRBJ2-3
CSARDLGGTRADTQYF
TGCAGTGCTAGAGACCTAGGGGGCACTCGCGCAGATACGCAGTATTTT
>TRBV27|TRBD1|many|TRBJ2-6
CASSWKGASGANVLTF
TGTGCCAGCAGTTGGAAGGGGGCGAGCGGGGCCAACGTCCTGACTTTC
>TRBV20-1|-|many|TRBJ1-6
CSARGASNSPLHF
TGCAGTGCTAGGGGGGCTAGTAATTCACCCCTCCACTTT
>TRBV12-3/TRBV12-4|-|-|TRBJ1-6
CASSLNQVADSPLHF
TGTGCCAGCAGTTTAAATCAGGTTGCGGATTCACCCCTCCACTTT
>TRBV7-2|TRBD2|many|TRBJ2-7
CASSPLAGAYEQYF
TGTGCCAGCAGCCCACTAGCGGGGGCCTACGAGCAGTACTTC
>TRBV5-6|TRBD2|-|TRBJ2-1
CARGPRATSGVYNEQFF
TGTGCCAGGGGCCCCCGGGCGACTAGCGGGGTTTACAATGAGCAGTTCTTC
>TRBV20-1|-|many|TRBJ2-7
CSARAPGTSVYEQYF
TGCAGTGCTAGAGCCCCCGGGACTTCGGTATACGAGCAGTACTTC
>TRBV10-3|-|-|TRBJ1-1
CAISEGGRGTEAFF
TGTGCCATCAGTGAAGGAGGGAGAGGGACTGAAGCTTTCTTT
>TRBV12-5|-|many|TRBJ2-1
CASGTYNEQFF
TGTGCTAGTGGCACCTACAATGAGCAGTTCTTC
>TRBV12-3/TRBV12-4|TRBD1|many|TRBJ2-1
CASSLGQGGVNEQFF
TGTGCCAGCAGTTTGGGACAGGGTGGGGTCAATGAGCAGTTCTTC